This passage covers 24 T cell receptor beta chains from one sample sequenced in a study of OX40 agonist ivuxolimab in advanced cancers. Measured with immunoSEQ multiplex PCR; TCRdb has only the in-frame clones, and not every one. Found here are about 18,000 clones, roughly 85% of them singletons; the top ten hold roughly 60%. The sample here was CD4+ or CD8+ T cells sorted from blood, taken in a trial of the OX40 agonist ivuxolimab. Every receptor here comes from an adult with an advanced solid tumor such as melanoma, head and neck, liver or kidney cancer.

This clone was seen a single time. This rearrangement joins TRBV4-1 to TRBJ2-7, with D tentatively TRBD1 (6 bases). V was shortened by 1 base and J by 2 bases, with 9 bases between the two germline ends. The CDR3 runs to 14 residues. Germline lookup yields CDR1 MGHRA and CDR2 YSYEKL. The CDR3 DNA sequence: TGCGCCAGCAGCCAAGGGGACAAGCCCTACGAGCAGTACTTC. This gives the protein CASSQGDKPYEQYF.

The chain has TRBV2 and TRBJ2-5; no firm D call. This CDR3 has 14 residues. CDR1 is SNHLY and CDR2 is FYNNEI in the germline V gene. The ends were cut back, 3 bases at V and 2 bases at J, with 10 bases in the middle. CDR3 residues: CASSDSDFQETQYF. The CDR3 DNA is TGTGCCAGCAGTGATTCCGACTTTCAAGAGACCCAGTACTTC.

The V call is TRBV6-1, the J call TRBJ1-1; TRBD1 is a possible D gene (6 bases). The CDR3 consists of 13 residues. Trimming removed 6 bases from V and 11 bases from J, with 19 bases in between. The germline CDR1 and CDR2 sequences are MNHNS and SASEGT. The CDR3 nucleotides read TGTGCCAGCAGATCTCCAGGGGAGGGCACGGCTTTCTTT. Translation: CASRSPGEGTAFF.

The chain recombines TRBV12-5 with TRBJ2-3, with 9 bases matching TRBD2. J lost 5 bases, V lost 7 bases, and 4 bases had no gene match. CDR1 LGHNT and CDR2 FRNRAP come from the germline V gene. The CDR3 has 13 amino acids. CDR3 protein: CASAGLALDTQYF. DNA of the CDR3: TGTGCTAGTGCCGGACTAGCGTTAGATACGCAGTATTTT.

The chain links TRBV4-1 to TRBJ1-5; perhaps TRBD1 as D (5 bases). CDR1 and CDR2 from the germline V gene are MGHRA and YSYEKL. The CDR3 is 13 residues long. The V end was cut by 6 bases, the J end by 3 bases, with 9 bases between. Here the CDR3 DNA reads TGCGCCAGCAGTCCCGGGGCCAATCAGCCCCAGCATTTT. Its translation: CASSPGANQPQHF.

This sequence joins TRBV6-5 and TRBJ1-1; possible D gene TRBD1, 6 bases. Germline CDR1 is MNHEY and CDR2 is SVGAGI. The CDR3 spans 11 residues. Trimming stripped 7 bases from V and 8 bases from J, with 11 bases between. The CDR3 DNA sequence: TGTGCCAGCACCTCGACAGGAGAAGCTTTCTTT. Amino acid sequence: CASTSTGEAFF.

V is TRBV4-1 and J is TRBJ2-7; D not resolved. Germline V gene data show CDR1 as MGHRA and CDR2 as YSYEKL. CDR3 length: 14 amino acids. Trimming shortened V by 1 base and J by 4 bases, and 11 bases separated the two germline ends. The CDR3: CASSQVGYRYEQYF. The CDR3 DNA follows: TGCGCCAGCAGCCAAGTAGGGTACCGTTACGAGCAGTACTTC.

This clone has more than one count but fewer than ten. This chain uses TRBV6-5 with TRBJ2-7; 13 bases line up with TRBD2. Germline CDR1 and CDR2: MNHEY and SVGAGI. This CDR3 spans 15 amino acids. Trimming at V came to 2 bases and at J to 4 bases, leaving 2 bases not matched to a gene. CDR3 nucleotides: TGTGCCAGCAGTTACCGACTAGCGGGAGGATACGAGCAGTACTTC. Translation: CASSYRLAGGYEQYF.

J is TRBJ1-2 and V is TRBV9; D is undetermined. V lost 0 bases, J lost 7 bases, and 19 bases lay in between. Germline CDR1 reads SGDLS; CDR2 reads YYNGEE. There are 16 residues in the CDR3. Written as DNA, the CDR3 is TGTGCCAGCAGCGTAGGGACTAGTGGCGCCGCTAGTGGCTACACCTTC. Translation: CASSVGTSGAASGYTF. The variable domain in full, completed from reference TRBV9 and TRBJ1-2, reads DSGVTQTPKHLITATGQRVTLRCSPRSGDLSVYWYQQSLDQGLQFLIQYYNGEERAKGNILERFSAQQFPDLHSELNLSSLELGDSALYFCASSVGTSGAASGYTFGSGTRLTVV.

The chain recombines TRBV28 with TRBJ1-1, with 7 bases fitting TRBD1. Germline trimming cut 6 bases from V and 5 bases from J; bases unmatched to any gene: 6. Germline CDR1 reads MDHEN; CDR2 reads SYDVKM. The CDR3 consists of 13 residues. This CDR3 reads CASRTGRGTEAFF. The CDR3, as DNA: TGTGCCAGCAGGACAGGGAGAGGGACTGAAGCTTTCTTT.

The genes are TRBV5-5 and TRBJ1-2; D is uncertain. This CDR3 comprises 13 residues. Trimming took 4 bases from V and 4 from J, leaving 11 bases between them. Germline CDR1 is SGHKS and CDR2 is YYEKEE (reference sequence). The CDR3 is CASSLDTIYGYTF. The CDR3 nucleotides read TGTGCCAGCAGCCTCGACACCATCTATGGCTACACCTTC.

This chain connects TRBV6-5 to TRBJ1-1, with 9 bases matching TRBD1. With V trimmed by 6 bases and J by 8 bases, 4 bases remained unmatched. CDR1 and CDR2 (germline): MNHEY, SVGAGI. CDR3 length: 12 residues. The CDR3 DNA follows: TGTGCCAGCAGCCAAGGACAGGGGGAAGCTTTCTTT. This translates into CASSQGQGEAFF.

This chain connects TRBV19 to TRBJ1-5, with D possibly matching TRBD1 (5 bases). This CDR3 is 16 amino acids long. Germline CDR1 LNHDA, CDR2 SQIVND (reference sequence). Trimming shortened V by 7 bases and J by 1 base, and 17 bases separated the two germline ends. CDR3 sequence: CASTFGGAQSNQPQHF. The CDR3 nucleotides read TGTGCCAGTACTTTTGGAGGGGCGCAGAGCAATCAGCCCCAGCATTTT. The full variable domain, with the rest looked up from reference TRBV19 and TRBJ1-5, is DGGITQSPKYLFRKEGQNVTLSCEQNLNHDAMYWYRQDPGQGLRLIYYSQIVNDFQKGDIAEGYSVSREKKESFPLTVTSAQKNPTAFYLCASTFGGAQSNQPQHFGDGTRLSIL.

The chain combines TRBV5-6 with TRBJ2-2; D unclear. The CDR3 is 12 residues long. Deletions cut 5 bases from V and 1 base from J, with 3 bases between. Germline V lookup: CDR1 SGHDT, CDR2 YYEEEE. The CDR3 coding sequence is TGTGCCAGCAGGCTGAACACCGGGGAGCTGTTTTTT. Residues: CASRLNTGELFF. The variable domain in full, completed from reference TRBV5-6 and TRBJ2-2, reads DAGVTQSPTHLIKTRGQQVTLRCSPKSGHDTVSWYQQALGQGPQFIFQYYEEEERQRGNFPDRFSGHQFPNYSSELNVNALLLGDSALYLCASRLNTGELFFGEGSRLTVL.

This chain links TRBV7-9 with TRBJ1-1; 7 nucleotides align to TRBD1. The CDR3 is made up of 17 amino acids. Germline values: CDR1 SEHNR, CDR2 FQNEAQ (reference sequence). The V and J ends lost 6 bases and 1 base, in that order; junction bases with no gene match: 14. CDR3 nucleotides: TGTGCCAGCAGTCCTCAAAGTTATGACAGGGCGAACACTGAAGCTTTCTTT. Translating gives CASSPQSYDRANTEAFF.

This clone was detected a few times. The chain employs TRBV19 and TRBJ1-2; the match to TRBD1 covers 9 bases. The CDR3 covers 14 residues. Germline CDR1 LNHDA, CDR2 SQIVND (reference sequence). After removal of 10 bases from V and 0 bases from J, the junction contained 6 bases not matched to a gene. The CDR3 spells CATLTGGTNYGYTF. CDR3 coding DNA: TGTGCCACGCTCACAGGGGGCACTAACTATGGCTACACCTTC.

The rearrangement links TRBV19 to TRBJ2-1; 13 nucleotides align to TRBD2. Per the germline V gene, CDR1 is LNHDA and CDR2 is SQIVND (reference sequence). This CDR3 has 16 residues. V trimming: 5 bases; J trimming: 9 bases; junction bases outside the gene matches: 10. Here the CDR3 reads CASSQGTSGTLFEQFF. The CDR3 DNA follows: TGTGCCAGTAGTCAAGGGACTAGCGGGACCCTTTTTGAGCAGTTCTTC. The full variable domain, completed using reference TRBV19 and TRBJ2-1, is DGGITQSPKYLFRKEGQNVTLSCEQNLNHDAMYWYRQDPGQGLRLIYYSQIVNDFQKGDIAEGYSVSREKKESFPLTVTSAQKNPTAFYLCASSQGTSGTLFEQFFGPGTRLTVL.

V is TRBV5-1 and J is TRBJ2-1, with D maybe TRBD2 (6 bases). Trimming shortened V by 2 bases and J by 4 bases, and 16 bases separated the two germline ends. The germline gives CDR1 SGHRS, CDR2 YFSETQ. The CDR3 is 16 residues long. As DNA, the CDR3 is TGCGCCAGCAGCTTCTCGGGGCCTAGCGTTTACAATGAGCAGTTCTTC. This encodes CASSFSGPSVYNEQFF. Using reference TRBV5-1 and TRBJ2-1 for the parts outside the CDR3, the full variable domain is KAGVTQTPRYLIKTRGQQVTLSCSPISGHRSVSWYQQTPGQGLQFLFEYFSETQRNKGNFPGRFSGRQFSNSRSEMNVSTLELGDSALYLCASSFSGPSVYNEQFFGPGTRLTVL.

This chain joins TRBV28 and TRBJ2-7; 8 bases line up with TRBD2. The length of the CDR3 is 17 residues. Unmatched junction bases numbered 18, after V lost 6 bases and J lost 5 bases. Germline V gives CDR1 MDHEN, CDR2 SYDVKM. CDR3 DNA sequence: TGTGCCAGCAGCCCCGCCCCGGGGAGCGGGAGTTCCCACGAGCAGTACTTC. It specifies CASSPAPGSGSSHEQYF.

V gene TRBV7-9 combines with J gene TRBJ2-7; D is perhaps TRBD2 (6 bases). V was trimmed by 5 bases and J by 6 bases, leaving 11 bases between them. The CDR3 totals 12 residues. Germline V gene sequence: CDR1 SEHNR, CDR2 FQNEAQ (reference sequence). The CDR3 protein is CASSKAGREQYF. The CDR3 region has the DNA TGTGCCAGCAGCAAGGCGGGGCGCGAGCAGTACTTC. The variable domain in full, completed from reference TRBV7-9 and TRBJ2-7, reads DTGVSQNPRHKITKRGQNVTFRCDPISEHNRLYWYRQTLGQGPEFLTYFQNEAQLEKSRLLSDRFSAERPKGSFSTLEIQRTEQGDSAMYLCASSKAGREQYFGPGTRLTVT.

V usage is TRBV19 and J usage is TRBJ2-2; D perhaps matches TRBD2 (5 bases). The CDR3 loop spans 14 amino acids. V gave up 5 bases and J gave up 6 bases, with 13 bases separating them. Germline CDR1 LNHDA, CDR2 SQIVND (reference sequence). CDR3 nucleotide sequence: TGTGCCAGTAGTGTTGCTAGCAGTGCCGGGGAGCTGTTTTTT. Its protein product is CASSVASSAGELFF.

This clone was seen a handful of times. The chain uses TRBV7-8 and TRBJ1-2; D possibly corresponds to TRBD1 (5 bases). The CDR3 contains 16 residues. V was shortened by 5 bases and J by 2 bases, with 18 bases between the two germline ends. Germline V gene sequence: CDR1 SGHVS, CDR2 FQNEAQ. As DNA, the CDR3 is TGTGCCAGCAGCCCCAGGGCGGGACTCAGCAACTATGGCTACACCTTC. This sequence encodes CASSPRAGLSNYGYTF.

The gene calls are TRBV2 and TRBJ1-2; D is unresolved. Between the trimmed V and J ends, which lost 3 bases and 4 bases, there was a span of 9 bases. CDR1 and CDR2 (germline): SNHLY, FYNNEI. The CDR3 contains 13 residues. The CDR3 is CASSELGSYGYTF. The CDR3 bases are TGTGCCAGCAGTGAGTTAGGGAGCTATGGCTACACCTTC.

The chain is built from TRBV20-1 and TRBJ2-7; either TRBD1 or TRBD2 may fit D (5 bases each). This CDR3 comprises 11 residues. Germline CDR1 is DFQATT and CDR2 is SNEGSKA (reference sequence). Trimming removed 6 bases at V and 3 bases at J, with 9 bases between. CDR3 in amino acids: CSAGTVYEQYF. The CDR3 coding sequence is TGCAGTGCCGGGACCGTCTACGAGCAGTACTTC.